These T cell receptor beta chains were read from a single sample in a study of T cell changes during pregnancy in multiple sclerosis. TCRdb keeps only in-frame clones here, not all; method: immunoSEQ multiplex PCR. The profile covers around 56,000 clones, with less than 95% appearing a single time and around 2.2% taken by the ten largest. Specimen: peripheral blood, collected in the first trimester of pregnancy. All receptors derive from a female donor in good health, enrolled as a control in a pregnancy study. Both conserved end residues are part of each CDR3. Fields, in order: clone size, V gene, D gene, J gene, CDR3 DNA, CDR3 protein. The D gene is left open where the match is weak. Clone size is given for some rows only: seen once, a few or many times, or a class if the clone is expanded.

size: NA
V: TRBV2
D: NA
J: TRBJ2-3
DNA: TGTGCCAGCGAACACAATAGACAGAGACCAACAGATACGCAGTATTTT
CDR3: CASEHNRQRPTDTQYF

size: NA
V: TRBV28
D: NA
J: TRBJ2-7
DNA: TGTGCCAGCCTTGACAGCGGGCTGACCTACGAGCAGTACTTC
CDR3: CASLDSGLTYEQYF

size: few
V: TRBV30
D: TRBD2
J: TRBJ2-1
DNA: TGTGCCTGGAGGGATCGGGGGGAGCTGTTCTTC
CDR3: CAWRDRGELFF

size: NA
V: TRBV28
D: TRBD1
J: TRBJ1-3
DNA: TGTGCCAGCAGTTCAGGGACAGGGGTTGGAAACACCATATATTTT
CDR3: CASSSGTGVGNTIYF

size: NA
V: TRBV5-4
D: NA
J: TRBJ2-7
DNA: TGTGCCAGCAGCTTCGGTGGGAGGCCCTACGAGCAGTACTTC
CDR3: CASSFGGRPYEQYF

size: once
V: TRBV19
D: NA
J: TRBJ2-7
DNA: TGTGCCAGTAGTCCGTATCCGGGAGCCTACGAGCAGTACTTC
CDR3: CASSPYPGAYEQYF

size: NA
V: TRBV6-6
D: NA
J: TRBJ1-3
DNA: TGTGCCAGCGGAGGGTTCTCTGGAAACACCATATATTTT
CDR3: CASGGFSGNTIYF

size: NA
V: TRBV5-1
D: TRBD2
J: TRBJ2-1
DNA: TGCGCCAGCAGCCCCGGGCTAGCGGGAGGTAATGAGCAGTTCTTC
CDR3: CASSPGLAGGNEQFF

size: NA
V: TRBV28
D: NA
J: TRBJ2-2
DNA: TGTGCCAGCAGCATACAGGGTGACACCGGGGAGCTGTTTTTT
CDR3: CASSIQGDTGELFF

size: NA
V: TRBV6-5
D: TRBD1
J: TRBJ2-1
DNA: TGTGCCAGCAGTTACTCCGGGACAGGGGCCAATGAGCAGTTCTTC
CDR3: CASSYSGTGANEQFF

size: NA
V: TRBV29-1
D: TRBD1
J: TRBJ1-4
DNA: TGCAGCGTTAAAAGGGGGCGCGGGGTCCTGATGTTCAATGAAAAACTGTTTTTT
CDR3: CSVKRGRGVLMFNEKLFF

size: NA
V: TRBV6-1
D: TRBD1
J: TRBJ2-7
DNA: TGTGCCACCCATTCTCCCGACAGGGGTGGACTCGAGCAGTACTTC
CDR3: CATHSPDRGGLEQYF

size: once
V: TRBV18
D: TRBD1
J: TRBJ2-3
DNA: TGTGCCAGCTCACCCACAGGGGTCACAGATACGCAGTATTTT
CDR3: CASSPTGVTDTQYF

size: once
V: TRBV30
D: NA
J: TRBJ1-2
DNA: TGTGCCTGGAGTGTACAAGCGGTTTACTATGGCTACACCTTC
CDR3: CAWSVQAVYYGYTF

size: NA
V: TRBV6-5
D: NA
J: TRBJ1-4
DNA: TGCGCCAGCACCTTACTTGCTGGAGTTGAAAAACTGTTTTTT
CDR3: CASTLLAGVEKLFF

size: once
V: TRBV5-6
D: TRBD2
J: TRBJ2-5
DNA: TGTGCCAGCAGCGTAGCGGGGCCTCTTCCTACGAGGCAGTACTTC
CDR3: CASSVAGPLPTRQYF

size: NA
V: TRBV14
D: NA
J: TRBJ2-5
DNA: TGTGCCAGCAGCCGAACAGGGATTCAAGAGACCCAGTACTTC
CDR3: CASSRTGIQETQYF

size: once
V: TRBV6-4
D: TRBD1
J: TRBJ1-1
DNA: TGTGCCAGCAGAAGGGACAGGCTGAACACTGAAGCTTTCTTT
CDR3: CASRRDRLNTEAFF

size: once
V: TRBV30
D: TRBD2
J: TRBJ2-1
DNA: TGTGCCGGCGGACTAGCATTTTTCAATGAGCAGTTCTTC
CDR3: CAGGLAFFNEQFF

size: NA
V: TRBV6-4
D: TRBD2
J: TRBJ2-2
DNA: TGTGCCAGCAGTGGGACTAGCGGGAACACCGGGGAGCTGTTTTTT
CDR3: CASSGTSGNTGELFF

size: NA
V: TRBV25-1
D: NA
J: TRBJ1-1
DNA: TGTGCCAGCAGTGAATTGGGCAGGTCAGACACTGAAGCTTTCTTT
CDR3: CASSELGRSDTEAFF

size: NA
V: TRBV6-5
D: TRBD1
J: TRBJ1-2
DNA: TGTGCCAGCAGTTACCGGACAGGACGTGGCTACACCTTC
CDR3: CASSYRTGRGYTF

size: NA
V: TRBV30
D: TRBD1
J: TRBJ2-4
DNA: TGTGCCTGGAGTAAGCAGGACAGGATTCAGTACTTC
CDR3: CAWSKQDRIQYF

size: NA
V: TRBV15
D: TRBD1
J: TRBJ2-7
DNA: TGTGCCACCAGTCGGACAGGGCTAAACTACGAGCAGTACTTC
CDR3: CATSRTGLNYEQYF

size: NA
V: TRBV6-1
D: NA
J: TRBJ1-1
DNA: TGTGCCAGCAGGAGGGGGATGAACACTGAAGCTTTCTTT
CDR3: CASRRGMNTEAFF

size: NA
V: TRBV7-8
D: NA
J: TRBJ2-2
DNA: TGTGCCAGCAGCTCCGGACTAGGGGAGCTGTTTTTT
CDR3: CASSSGLGELFF

size: NA
V: TRBV28
D: TRBD1
J: TRBJ1-3
DNA: TGTGCCAGCAGTTTCGGAGGGGGCGGAAACACCATATATTTT
CDR3: CASSFGGGGNTIYF

size: NA
V: TRBV13
D: TRBD1
J: TRBJ2-7
DNA: TGTGCCAGCAGCCCGGGACAGGGGGCCTACGAGCAGTACTTC
CDR3: CASSPGQGAYEQYF

size: NA
V: TRBV28
D: TRBD1
J: TRBJ1-1
DNA: TGTGCCAGCAGGAATACAGGGGGCTCTGAAGCTTTCTTT
CDR3: CASRNTGGSEAFF

size: NA
V: TRBV2
D: NA
J: TRBJ2-2
DNA: TGTGCCAGCAGTGTGTTGGGCACCGACACCGGGGAGCTGTTTTTT
CDR3: CASSVLGTDTGELFF

size: NA
V: TRBV6-5
D: NA
J: TRBJ2-6
DNA: TGTGCCAGCAGTCTGACAACCTCTGGGGCCAACGTCCTGACTTTC
CDR3: CASSLTTSGANVLTF

size: NA
V: TRBV19
D: TRBD1
J: TRBJ2-7
DNA: TGTGCCAGTAGTATAGGACAGGGTGGCGAGCAGTACTTC
CDR3: CASSIGQGGEQYF

size: NA
V: TRBV28
D: NA
J: TRBJ2-7
DNA: TGTGCCAGCAGTTCCTCCCCGTTCGCCTACGAGCAGTACTTC
CDR3: CASSSSPFAYEQYF

size: NA
V: TRBV30
D: TRBD1
J: TRBJ1-5
DNA: TGTGCCGGTACAAACAGGGGAGGCAATCAGCCCCAGCATTTT
CDR3: CAGTNRGGNQPQHF

size: NA
V: TRBV28
D: TRBD1
J: TRBJ2-2
DNA: TGTGCCAGCAACTTCCAGGGGGCCGGGGAGCTGTTTTTT
CDR3: CASNFQGAGELFF

size: NA
V: TRBV27
D: TRBD1
J: TRBJ2-6
DNA: TGTGCCAGCAGTCCCCGGAGGCTCGGGACAGACTCTGGGGCCAACGTCCTGACTTTC
CDR3: CASSPRRLGTDSGANVLTF

size: NA
V: TRBV27
D: NA
J: TRBJ2-7
DNA: TGTGCCAGCAGTTTGGCTAGGGGCCATACCTACGAGCAGTACTTC
CDR3: CASSLARGHTYEQYF

size: NA
V: TRBV11-2
D: TRBD2
J: TRBJ2-3
DNA: TGTGCCAGCAGGCGACCGGGGGGAACAGATACGCAGTATTTT
CDR3: CASRRPGGTDTQYF

size: NA
V: TRBV5-6
D: NA
J: TRBJ2-1
DNA: TGTGCCAGCAGCTCCGGGACAATCTACAATGAGCAGTTCTTC
CDR3: CASSSGTIYNEQFF

size: NA
V: TRBV4-1
D: NA
J: TRBJ2-5
DNA: TGCGCCAGCCAAAAGATGGCGGGAACCCTAAAAGAGACCCAGTACTTC
CDR3: CASQKMAGTLKETQYF

size: few
V: TRBV7-8
D: TRBD1
J: TRBJ2-3
DNA: TGTGCCAGCAGCTCCGGACAGGTTCCCGATACGCAGTATTTT
CDR3: CASSSGQVPDTQYF

size: NA
V: TRBV15
D: NA
J: TRBJ1-1
DNA: TGTGCCACCAGCAGAGCAAACAGGGATGGAACTGAAGCTTTCTTT
CDR3: CATSRANRDGTEAFF

size: NA
V: TRBV2
D: TRBD2
J: TRBJ2-2
DNA: TGTGCCAGCAGTGAAACGGGGCGGGGGGGCCTCGGCACCGGGGAGCTGTTTTTT
CDR3: CASSETGRGGLGTGELFF

size: NA
V: TRBV9
D: TRBD1
J: TRBJ2-2
DNA: TGTGCCAGCCATCGGGACAGGGACCACACCGGGGAGCTGTTTTTT
CDR3: CASHRDRDHTGELFF

size: NA
V: TRBV6-5
D: NA
J: TRBJ2-1
DNA: TGTGCCAGCAGTTACAGGGGCGCGTACAATGAGCAGTTCTTC
CDR3: CASSYRGAYNEQFF

size: NA
V: TRBV15
D: NA
J: TRBJ2-1
DNA: TGTGCCACCAGCTCCCTCAATGAGCAGTTCTTC
CDR3: CATSSLNEQFF

size: NA
V: TRBV9
D: TRBD2
J: TRBJ2-3
DNA: TGTGCCAGCAGCGTAGGGGGGTCTAGCGGGGGGAGGGCAGATACGCAGTATTTT
CDR3: CASSVGGSSGGRADTQYF

size: NA
V: TRBV5-1
D: NA
J: TRBJ2-1
DNA: TGCGCCAGCGGTCTCGGGGAGGCACATTACAATGAGCAGTTCTTC
CDR3: CASGLGEAHYNEQFF

size: NA
V: TRBV30
D: NA
J: TRBJ1-2
DNA: TGTGCACAAGGTGGACAACTGCTTAACTATGGCTACACCTTC
CDR3: CAQGGQLLNYGYTF

size: NA
V: TRBV6-1
D: NA
J: TRBJ2-1
DNA: TGTGCCAGCAGAGACTTAAACAATGAGCAGTTCTTC
CDR3: CASRDLNNEQFF

size: NA
V: TRBV19
D: TRBD2
J: TRBJ2-5
DNA: TGTGCCAGTAGTGTCAGACTAGCGGTAAGCCAAGAGACCCAGTACTTC
CDR3: CASSVRLAVSQETQYF

size: NA
V: TRBV19
D: TRBD2
J: TRBJ2-7
DNA: TGTGCCAGTAGTACCATTCGACTAGCGGGCTCCTACGAGCAGTACTTC
CDR3: CASSTIRLAGSYEQYF

size: NA
V: TRBV7-8
D: TRBD2
J: TRBJ2-3
DNA: TGTGCCAGCAGCTTAAGGGCGGGGGGCCTGGTAGATACGCAGTATTTT
CDR3: CASSLRAGGLVDTQYF

size: NA
V: TRBV5-1
D: TRBD1
J: TRBJ2-5
DNA: TGCGCCAGCAGCGTGGGACAGTCATCCGAGACCCAGTACTTC
CDR3: CASSVGQSSETQYF

size: NA
V: TRBV6-5
D: NA
J: TRBJ1-5
DNA: TGTGCCAGCAGACCGCGGGAAAGCAATCAGCCCCAGCATTTT
CDR3: CASRPRESNQPQHF

size: NA
V: TRBV18
D: NA
J: TRBJ1-6
DNA: TGTGCCAGCTCACCGCCGGGGGTCTCACCCCTCCACTTT
CDR3: CASSPPGVSPLHF

size: NA
V: TRBV5-1
D: TRBD1
J: TRBJ2-7
DNA: TGCGCCAGCAGCCTCCCCCTTGCCAGGGGGTATAACGAGCAGTACTTC
CDR3: CASSLPLARGYNEQYF

size: NA
V: TRBV14
D: NA
J: TRBJ2-5
DNA: TGTGCCAGCAGCCAGGAACTGATAGCCGTCGAAGAGACCCAGTACTTC
CDR3: CASSQELIAVEETQYF